These 10 T cell receptor beta chains share one sample of origin, sequenced in a study of T cells after yellow fever vaccination. One entry per CDR3 protein, called by TCRdb with MiXCR from the 5' RACE reads. The sample gives about 310,000 distinct CDR3 sequences, more than 3% of which show up once; 23% is in the top ten. Material: PBMCs, obtained on the day of the yellow fever booster vaccination. All receptors derive from a man between 18 and 29 years old who received the YFV17D yellow fever vaccine.

This clonotype has a handful of counts. The J gene is TRBJ2-5, the V gene TRBV6-5; D gene ambiguous. This CDR3 contains 14 residues. V lost 2 bases and J lost 4, with 11 bases in between. Germline V CDR1 and CDR2: MNHEY, SVGAGI. CDR3 loop: CASSYTSLGETQYF. CDR3 DNA sequence: TGTGCCAGCAGTTACACAAGTTTGGGAGAGACCCAGTACTTC.

This clonotype was counted at least ten times. The chain has TRBV10-1 and TRBJ2-1, with D possibly matching TRBD1 (6 bases). The CDR3 is 15 amino acids. Trimming cost V 5 bases and J 4 bases, with 15 bases left between them. The germline gives CDR1 WNHNN, CDR2 SYGVQD (reference sequence). CDR3 DNA sequence: TGCGCCAGCAGTCACCCCGGGACACCATACAATGAGCAGTTCTTC. Amino acid sequence: CASSHPGTPYNEQFF.

This clonotype was observed many times. The gene calls are TRBV6-1 and TRBJ2-7, with D possibly TRBD2 on 7 matching bases. CDR3 length: 13 amino acids. Germline V gives CDR1 MNHNS, CDR2 SASEGT. V lost 10 bases to trimming and J lost 3 bases, with 16 bases between them. The CDR3 spells CATHEGGNYEQYV. CDR3 DNA: TGTGCCACCCACGAGGGGGGGAACTACGAGCAGTACGTC.

Many counts were recorded for this clonotype. The genes are TRBV5-5 and TRBJ1-1; D call uncertain. Germline CDR1 reads SGHKS; CDR2 reads YYEKEE (reference sequence). V was trimmed by 4 bases and J by 2 bases, leaving 12 bases between them. There are 14 residues in the CDR3. The CDR3: CASSPINFNTEAFF. The DNA of the CDR3 is TGTGCCAGCAGCCCCATCAACTTCAACACTGAAGCTTTCTTT.

This clonotype has at least ten counts. CDR3 protein: CASSVVLGTGSTGELFF. CDR3 sequence (DNA): TGTGCCAGCAGCGTAGTATTGGGGACAGGGTCTACCGGGGAGCTGTTTTTT. The V call is TRBV9, the J call TRBJ2-2, with 9 bases lining up with TRBD1. The CDR3 contains 17 residues. CDR1 and CDR2 (germline): SGDLS, YYNGEE. With V trimmed by 0 bases and J by 5 bases, 8 bases remained unmatched.

This clonotype was seen repeatedly, ten times or more. This chain joins TRBV20-1 and TRBJ2-7; D may match TRBD1 or TRBD2 (5 bases each). Germline CDR1 DFQATT, CDR2 SNEGSKA (reference sequence). This CDR3 has 14 amino acids. V lost 4 bases and J 1 base, leaving 14 bases between the germline ends. CDR3 DNA: TGCAGTGCTACCGGGACCCCCGGGTCCTACGAGCAGTACTTC. This translates into CSATGTPGSYEQYF.

This clonotype was observed a few times. The rearrangement joins TRBV5-1 to TRBJ2-1; 10 positions match TRBD2. V gave up 0 bases and J gave up 9 bases; unmatched junction bases: 6. Looked up from germline, CDR1 is SGHRS and CDR2 is YFSETQ. This CDR3 spans 15 amino acids. The CDR3 loop reads CASSLELAGSGEQFF. The CDR3 DNA follows: TGCGCCAGCAGCTTGGAACTAGCGGGGTCAGGTGAGCAGTTCTTC. The whole variable domain, remainder taken from reference TRBV5-1 and TRBJ2-1, is KAGVTQTPRYLIKTRGQQVTLSCSPISGHRSVSWYQQTPGQGLQFLFEYFSETQRNKGNFPGRFSGRQFSNSRSEMNVSTLELGDSALYLCASSLELAGSGEQFFGPGTRLTVL.

The V and J genes are TRBV5-8 and TRBJ1-1; 7 bases agree with TRBD1. J lost 4 bases, V lost 4 bases, and 4 bases had no gene match. This CDR3 region has 13 residues. Per germline, CDR1 SGHTS and CDR2 YDEGEE. The CDR3 sequence is CASSQGVGTEAFF. DNA of the CDR3: TGTGCCAGCAGCCAGGGGGTCGGCACTGAAGCTTTCTTT.

This clonotype showed up just a few times. The V call is TRBV7-9, the J call TRBJ2-7, with a possible D match to TRBD2 (5 bases). V was trimmed by 3 bases and J by 5 bases, leaving 11 bases between them. The CDR3 covers 13 residues. Germline CDR1 SEHNR, CDR2 FQNEAQ (reference sequence). CDR3 amino acids: CASSFFGEHEQYV. The CDR3 DNA sequence: TGTGCCAGCAGCTTTTTCGGGGAACACGAGCAGTACGTC.

This clonotype was seen at least ten times. The chain is built from TRBV12-3 or TRBV12-4 and TRBJ2-7, with D unclear. Between the trimmed V and J ends, which lost 3 bases and 3 bases, there was a span of 6 bases. The CDR3 runs to 12 residues. The CDR3 DNA sequence: TGTGCCAGCAGTTTTTCGGGCTACGAGCAGTACTTC. Residues: CASSFSGYEQYF.